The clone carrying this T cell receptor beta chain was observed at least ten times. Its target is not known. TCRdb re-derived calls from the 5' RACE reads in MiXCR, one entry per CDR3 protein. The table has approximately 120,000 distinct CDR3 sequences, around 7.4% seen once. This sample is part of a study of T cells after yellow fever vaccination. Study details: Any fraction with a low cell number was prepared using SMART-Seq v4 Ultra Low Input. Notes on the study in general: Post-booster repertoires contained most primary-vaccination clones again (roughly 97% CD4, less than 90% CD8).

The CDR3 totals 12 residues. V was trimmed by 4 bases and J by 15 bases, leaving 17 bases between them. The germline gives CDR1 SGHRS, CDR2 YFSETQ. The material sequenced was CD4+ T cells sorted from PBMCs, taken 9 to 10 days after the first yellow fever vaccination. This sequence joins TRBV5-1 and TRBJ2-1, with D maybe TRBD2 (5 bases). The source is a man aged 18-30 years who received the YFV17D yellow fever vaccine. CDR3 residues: CASSEDLMERFF. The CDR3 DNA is TGCGCCAGCAGCGAGGACTTGATGGAGAGGTTCTTC.